The subject of this entry is one TCR beta chain. Its antigen is not known. This sample is drawn from a study of shared clonotypes between healthy human individuals. Whole-study findings and limits: Sampling included only blood; tissue repertoires likely differ. Naive subsets tended to show greater estimated richness than memory subsets.

Some 32,000 T cell genomes, or 200 to 250 ng DNA, went into the sorted-subset replicate PCRs. Profiling relied on immunoSEQ multiplex PCR, and the TCRdb table lists in-frame clones only, not all of them. The repertoire holds about 1,800,000 clones, with about 95% as singletons. Positive CCR7 selection of CD45RO-negative cells yielded the naive CD8 cells, and terminally differentiated effector memory CD45RA+ cells were excluded. The sample comprised naive CD8+ T cells sorted from blood. The TCR sequence derives from a man aged 18 to 29 in good health.

The CDR3 nucleotides are TGTGCCAGCAGCTTGGCAGAACCCTCCTACGAGCAGTACTTC. Amino acid sequence: CASSLAEPSYEQYF. This sequence joins TRBV7-9 and TRBJ2-7; D is unresolved. CDR1 and CDR2 from the germline V gene are SEHNR and FQNEAQ (reference sequence). Trimming removed 3 bases from V and 0 bases from J, with 9 bases in between. The CDR3 length is 14 residues.